Each of the 2 T cell receptor beta chains below was sequenced from the same sample in a study of cytomegalovirus exposure and HLA in healthy donors. Primers for the PCR totalled 60 Vbeta and 13 Jbeta. Profiling relied on immunoSEQ multiplex PCR, and the TCRdb table lists in-frame clones only, not all of them. This table has approximately 140,000 clones, more than 65% appearing once. Sequenced input: PBMCs. Every receptor here comes from a man aged 45 to 65 in good health and CMV-seronegative.

The chain couples TRBV5-1 to TRBJ1-5; TRBD1 aligns across 7 bases. This CDR3 comprises 13 residues. V gave up 4 bases and J gave up 7 bases; unmatched junction bases: 5. Germline V gives CDR1 SGHRS, CDR2 YFSETQ. This CDR3 is CASSKDRDQPQHF. In DNA, the CDR3 is TGCGCCAGCAGCAAAGACAGGGACCAGCCCCAGCATTTT.

The V call is TRBV5-6, the J call TRBJ2-7; 7 bases are shared with TRBD1. J gave up 2 bases and V 4 bases, and 3 bases lay outside the gene matches. Germline CDR1 and CDR2: SGHDT and YYEEEE. The CDR3 is 13 residues long. The DNA for the CDR3 is TGTGCCAGCAGCAGGACAGGAGCCTACGAGCAGTACTTC. It specifies CASSRTGAYEQYF. The full variable domain, completed using reference TRBV5-6 and TRBJ2-7, is DAGVTQSPTHLIKTRGQQVTLRCSPKSGHDTVSWYQQALGQGPQFIFQYYEEEERQRGNFPDRFSGHQFPNYSSELNVNALLLGDSALYLCASSRTGAYEQYFGPGTRLTVT.